This is a list of T cell receptor beta chains from one sample in a study of blood T cell repertoires in COVID-19. The repertoire was sequenced with immunoSEQ multiplex PCR; TCRdb's copy has only in-frame clones and lacks some. The sample contains over 200,000 clones, 92% of which appear only once. Specimen: peripheral blood. The source of these receptors is a man younger than 40 with acute or convalescent COVID-19. CDR3s include the opening cysteine and the closing phenylalanine or tryptophan. D genes are given only for firm matches. Clone sizes are given selectively: once, few, many, or a class where the clone is expanded.

clone size: NA
D gene: NA
V gene: TRBV6-6
J gene: TRBJ1-1
CDR3 DNA: TGTGCCAGCAGTTACCGGCGGCAAGGCAACACTGAAGCTTTCTTT
CDR3 protein: CASSYRRQGNTEAFF

clone size: NA
D gene: NA
V gene: TRBV2
J gene: TRBJ2-5
CDR3 DNA: TGTGCCAGCAGCGGGAGACGGGGGTTCCAAGAGACCCAGTACTTC
CDR3 protein: CASSGRRGFQETQYF

clone size: NA
D gene: NA
V gene: TRBV6-5
J gene: TRBJ2-1
CDR3 DNA: TGTGCCAGCAGTTACTCTTCAACGCTCGGGTACAATGAGCAGTTCTTC
CDR3 protein: CASSYSSTLGYNEQFF

clone size: once
D gene: NA
V gene: TRBV6-5
J gene: TRBJ1-1
CDR3 DNA: TGTGCCAGCAAACTATCCGGGACATTCGAAGTTTTCTTT
CDR3 protein: CASKLSGTFEVFF

clone size: NA
D gene: NA
V gene: TRBV6-4
J gene: TRBJ1-1
CDR3 DNA: TGTGCCAGCAGTGACGGGCAGGGTACTGAAGCTTTCTTT
CDR3 protein: CASSDGQGTEAFF

clone size: NA
D gene: NA
V gene: TRBV7-3
J gene: TRBJ1-1
CDR3 DNA: TGTGCCAGCAGCCCGTCGACTGGGAACACTGAAGCTTTCTTT
CDR3 protein: CASSPSTGNTEAFF

clone size: once
D gene: NA
V gene: TRBV7-8
J gene: TRBJ2-7
CDR3 DNA: TGTGCCAGCAGCTTAGGTGGGGGCAGCTACGAGCAGTACTTC
CDR3 protein: CASSLGGGSYEQYF

clone size: NA
D gene: TRBD2
V gene: TRBV19
J gene: TRBJ2-1
CDR3 DNA: TGTGCCAGTAGCGGGGGACTAGTGGTTGAGCAGTTCTTC
CDR3 protein: CASSGGLVVEQFF

clone size: NA
D gene: NA
V gene: TRBV10-2
J gene: TRBJ1-2
CDR3 DNA: TGCGCCAGCACGGACTCTTCTAACTATGGCTACACCTTC
CDR3 protein: CASTDSSNYGYTF

clone size: NA
D gene: NA
V gene: TRBV28
J gene: TRBJ2-3
CDR3 DNA: TGTGCCAGCAGTCCCTCGGGTCAGGGGCACAACACAGATACGCAGTATTTT
CDR3 protein: CASSPSGQGHNTDTQYF

clone size: once
D gene: NA
V gene: TRBV30
J gene: TRBJ1-5
CDR3 DNA: TGTGCCTGGAGTGTATGGGACTCCGCGAATCAGCCCCAGCATTTT
CDR3 protein: CAWSVWDSANQPQHF

clone size: once
D gene: TRBD1
V gene: TRBV5-4
J gene: TRBJ2-1
CDR3 DNA: TGTGCCAGCAGCTTCTCTCCGGGACAGGGGTACTACAATGAGCAGTTCTTC
CDR3 protein: CASSFSPGQGYYNEQFF

clone size: NA
D gene: NA
V gene: TRBV5-1
J gene: TRBJ2-5
CDR3 DNA: TGCGCCAGCACCTTGTACCCAAGCGGGTACCAAGAGACCCAGTACTTC
CDR3 protein: CASTLYPSGYQETQYF

clone size: NA
D gene: TRBD1
V gene: TRBV6-6
J gene: TRBJ2-7
CDR3 DNA: TGTGCCACCACAACGCTCCCTGGGACAGCCTCCTACGAGCAGTACTTC
CDR3 protein: CATTTLPGTASYEQYF

clone size: NA
D gene: NA
V gene: TRBV6-1
J gene: TRBJ2-7
CDR3 DNA: TGTGCCAGCAGTGATGGGGGGTCCCTCTACGAGCAGTACTTC
CDR3 protein: CASSDGGSLYEQYF

clone size: NA
D gene: NA
V gene: TRBV28
J gene: TRBJ2-7
CDR3 DNA: TGTGCCAGCAGTTTATCAGGGGACGGAGAAAACGAGCAGTACTTC
CDR3 protein: CASSLSGDGENEQYF

clone size: NA
D gene: NA
V gene: TRBV18
J gene: TRBJ2-7
CDR3 DNA: TGTGCCAGCTCACCGACGTCGACAGGCGGTTACGAGCAGTACTTC
CDR3 protein: CASSPTSTGGYEQYF

clone size: NA
D gene: NA
V gene: TRBV19
J gene: TRBJ2-1
CDR3 DNA: TGTGCCACCTCGGGCAGGGACTTCCTGGGTGTGGGGCGGTCCGAGCAGTTCTTC
CDR3 protein: CATSGRDFLGVGRSEQFF

clone size: NA
D gene: NA
V gene: TRBV19
J gene: TRBJ2-1
CDR3 DNA: TGTGCCAGTAGTATGAGCGTGGTGGCCGGAGAGATCTTC
CDR3 protein: CASSMSVVAGEIF

clone size: NA
D gene: NA
V gene: TRBV19
J gene: TRBJ1-1
CDR3 DNA: TGTGCCAGTAGTCCCCAGGGGTTGAACACTGAAGCTTTCTTT
CDR3 protein: CASSPQGLNTEAFF

clone size: once
D gene: NA
V gene: TRBV7-3
J gene: TRBJ2-5
CDR3 DNA: TGTGCCAGCAGCCCGTCCGGTGCAGAGACCCAGTACTTC
CDR3 protein: CASSPSGAETQYF

clone size: NA
D gene: NA
V gene: TRBV29-1
J gene: TRBJ2-3
CDR3 DNA: TGCAGCGTTGTGGGGGCAGAATACCTTAGCACAGATACGCAGTATTTT
CDR3 protein: CSVVGAEYLSTDTQYF

clone size: NA
D gene: TRBD2
V gene: TRBV20-1
J gene: TRBJ2-5
CDR3 DNA: TGCAGTGCTAGTAGACTAGCAGAAGAGACCCAGTACTTC
CDR3 protein: CSASRLAEETQYF

clone size: NA
D gene: NA
V gene: TRBV25-1
J gene: TRBJ2-1
CDR3 DNA: TGTGCCAGCAGATCAAGCCTTAGGACTATCGATGAGCAGTTCTTC
CDR3 protein: CASRSSLRTIDEQFF

clone size: NA
D gene: TRBD2
V gene: TRBV6-5
J gene: TRBJ2-3
CDR3 DNA: TGTGCCAGCACCCCGGGACTAGCGGGAGCAGATACGCAGTATTTT
CDR3 protein: CASTPGLAGADTQYF

clone size: once
D gene: TRBD1
V gene: TRBV3-1/TRBV3-2
J gene: TRBJ1-2
CDR3 DNA: TGTGCCAGCAGCCTTCGACAGGGGCAGGATGGCTACACCTTC
CDR3 protein: CASSLRQGQDGYTF

clone size: NA
D gene: TRBD1
V gene: TRBV5-1
J gene: TRBJ2-1
CDR3 DNA: TGCGCCAGCCTCCGTGGGACAGGGATCTACAATGAGCAGTTCTTC
CDR3 protein: CASLRGTGIYNEQFF

clone size: NA
D gene: TRBD1
V gene: TRBV18
J gene: TRBJ2-7
CDR3 DNA: TGTGCCAGCTCACCGGGACAGGTCACCTACGAGCAGTACTTC
CDR3 protein: CASSPGQVTYEQYF

clone size: NA
D gene: NA
V gene: TRBV29-1
J gene: TRBJ2-5
CDR3 DNA: TGCAGCGTTAGTGGGGCGAACCAAGAGACCCAGTACTTC
CDR3 protein: CSVSGANQETQYF

clone size: NA
D gene: NA
V gene: TRBV2
J gene: TRBJ1-2
CDR3 DNA: TGTGCCAGCAGTGTCGGGACAATGGATGGCTACACCTTC
CDR3 protein: CASSVGTMDGYTF

clone size: NA
D gene: NA
V gene: TRBV13
J gene: TRBJ1-3
CDR3 DNA: TGTGCCAGCAGCTTAGAGGGGAGGAACACCATATATTTT
CDR3 protein: CASSLEGRNTIYF

clone size: NA
D gene: TRBD1
V gene: TRBV5-1
J gene: TRBJ2-6
CDR3 DNA: TGCGCCAGCAGCTTGGTGGGACAGGGCCTGAGCTCTGGGGCCAACGTCCTGACTTTC
CDR3 protein: CASSLVGQGLSSGANVLTF

clone size: NA
D gene: TRBD1
V gene: TRBV12-3/TRBV12-4
J gene: TRBJ1-2
CDR3 DNA: TGTGCCAGCAGTTTGGCCAGGGGGTATGGCTACACCTTC
CDR3 protein: CASSLARGYGYTF

clone size: NA
D gene: NA
V gene: TRBV28
J gene: TRBJ2-3
CDR3 DNA: TGTGCCAGCAGTTTAGGTGCGGGTAGCACAGATACGCAGTATTTT
CDR3 protein: CASSLGAGSTDTQYF

clone size: once
D gene: NA
V gene: TRBV12-3/TRBV12-4
J gene: TRBJ2-7
CDR3 DNA: TGTGCCAGCAGTATTTTTCGGGGTAACGAGCAGTACTTC
CDR3 protein: CASSIFRGNEQYF

clone size: NA
D gene: NA
V gene: TRBV7-9
J gene: TRBJ1-2
CDR3 DNA: TGTGCCAGCAGCTTGTCCGGGGGGCTGGAACGGGCTACCACCTTC
CDR3 protein: CASSLSGGLERATTF

clone size: NA
D gene: NA
V gene: TRBV21-1
J gene: TRBJ2-1
CDR3 DNA: TGTGCCAGCAGCAATCCCCACAGGGCGGACAATGAGCAGTTCTTC
CDR3 protein: CASSNPHRADNEQFF

clone size: NA
D gene: NA
V gene: TRBV6-6
J gene: TRBJ2-4
CDR3 DNA: TGTGCCAGTCGTAGAGAGATTCTAGCCAAAAACATTCAGTACTTC
CDR3 protein: CASRREILAKNIQYF

clone size: NA
D gene: NA
V gene: TRBV3-1/TRBV3-2
J gene: TRBJ1-2
CDR3 DNA: TGTGCCAGCAGCCAAGAGAGCGGGCCCTATGGCTACACCTTC
CDR3 protein: CASSQESGPYGYTF

clone size: NA
D gene: NA
V gene: TRBV5-1
J gene: TRBJ2-7
CDR3 DNA: TGCGCCAGCAGCTTAGGTACAGGGAAGCACGAGCAGTACTTC
CDR3 protein: CASSLGTGKHEQYF

clone size: NA
D gene: NA
V gene: TRBV7-9
J gene: TRBJ1-5
CDR3 DNA: TGTGCCAGCAGCCCGTATAGCAATCAGCCCCAGCATTTT
CDR3 protein: CASSPYSNQPQHF

clone size: NA
D gene: NA
V gene: TRBV11-2
J gene: TRBJ2-1
CDR3 DNA: TGTGCCAGCAGCTACCTGACTGGCGCCGTAGGGTTCTTC
CDR3 protein: CASSYLTGAVGFF

clone size: NA
D gene: NA
V gene: TRBV7-9
J gene: TRBJ2-5
CDR3 DNA: TGTGCCAGCAGCCCACGCGGACTACAAGAGACCCAGTACTTC
CDR3 protein: CASSPRGLQETQYF

clone size: NA
D gene: TRBD1
V gene: TRBV28
J gene: TRBJ1-2
CDR3 DNA: TGTGCCAGCAGTAAAGACAGGGATTACTATGGCTACACCTTC
CDR3 protein: CASSKDRDYYGYTF

clone size: NA
D gene: NA
V gene: TRBV6-5
J gene: TRBJ1-6
CDR3 DNA: TGTGCCAGCAGGCCTTGGAGGCGAGGAATTTCACCCCTCCACTTT
CDR3 protein: CASRPWRRGISPLHF

clone size: once
D gene: NA
V gene: TRBV12-3/TRBV12-4
J gene: TRBJ1-1
CDR3 DNA: TGTGCCAGCAGTGACAGTTGGGACACTGAAGCTTTCTTT
CDR3 protein: CASSDSWDTEAFF

clone size: NA
D gene: TRBD1
V gene: TRBV25-1
J gene: TRBJ2-7
CDR3 DNA: TGTGCCAGCAGCCGGGACAGAGGGGAGCAGTACTTC
CDR3 protein: CASSRDRGEQYF

clone size: NA
D gene: TRBD1
V gene: TRBV11-2
J gene: TRBJ1-3
CDR3 DNA: TGTGCCAGCAGCTTAATCGGGACAGGGGCCACTGGAAACACCATATATTTT
CDR3 protein: CASSLIGTGATGNTIYF

clone size: NA
D gene: TRBD1
V gene: TRBV4-1
J gene: TRBJ1-2
CDR3 DNA: TGCGCCAGCAGCCAAGATGGCCGGGCAGGGGGTGGCTACACCTTC
CDR3 protein: CASSQDGRAGGGYTF

clone size: NA
D gene: TRBD2
V gene: TRBV7-7
J gene: TRBJ2-5
CDR3 DNA: TGTGCTAGCAGCGGGGCGTACCAAGAGACCCAGTACTTC
CDR3 protein: CASSGAYQETQYF

clone size: NA
D gene: NA
V gene: TRBV6-1
J gene: TRBJ1-3
CDR3 DNA: TGTGCCAGCAGTGATAGGGGCCCCTCTGGAAACACCATATATTTT
CDR3 protein: CASSDRGPSGNTIYF